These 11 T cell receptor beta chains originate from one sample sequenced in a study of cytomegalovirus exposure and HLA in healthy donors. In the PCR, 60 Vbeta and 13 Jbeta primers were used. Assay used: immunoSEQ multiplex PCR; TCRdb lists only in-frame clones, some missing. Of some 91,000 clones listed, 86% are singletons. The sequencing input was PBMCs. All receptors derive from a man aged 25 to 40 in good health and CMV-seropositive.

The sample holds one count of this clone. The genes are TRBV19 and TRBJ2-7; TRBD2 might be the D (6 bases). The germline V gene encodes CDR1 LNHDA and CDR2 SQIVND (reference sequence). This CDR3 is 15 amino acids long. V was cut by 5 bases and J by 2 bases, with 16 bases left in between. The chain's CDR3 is CASSHSATRTYEQYF. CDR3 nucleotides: TGTGCCAGTAGTCACAGCGCGACTAGGACCTACGAGCAGTACTTC.

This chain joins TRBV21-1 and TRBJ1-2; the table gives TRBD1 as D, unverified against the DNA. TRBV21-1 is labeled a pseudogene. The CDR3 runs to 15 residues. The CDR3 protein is CASSKPTGEPYGYTF. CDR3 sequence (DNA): TGTGCCAGCAGCAAACCAACAGGTGAACCCTATGGCTACACCTTC.

The DNA for the CDR3 is TGTGCCAGCAGCGTTCGTAGCGGGAGGGCCGGGGGCGAGCAGTACTTC. Protein: CASSVRSGRAGGEQYF. This sequence joins TRBV9 and TRBJ2-7, with 11 bases that match TRBD2. Germline CDR1 is SGDLS and CDR2 is YYNGEE. J lost 6 bases, V lost 2 bases, and 10 bases had no gene match. CDR3 size: 16 residues. The variable domain in full, completed from reference TRBV9 and TRBJ2-7, reads DSGVTQTPKHLITATGQRVTLRCSPRSGDLSVYWYQQSLDQGLQFLIQYYNGEERAKGNILERFSAQQFPDLHSELNLSSLELGDSALYFCASSVRSGRAGGEQYFGPGTRLTVT.

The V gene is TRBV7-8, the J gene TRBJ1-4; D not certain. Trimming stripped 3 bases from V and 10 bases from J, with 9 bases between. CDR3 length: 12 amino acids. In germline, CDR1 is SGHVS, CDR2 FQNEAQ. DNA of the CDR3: TGTGCCAGCAGCTTCAGGCCAGGAAAACTGTTTTTT. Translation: CASSFRPGKLFF.

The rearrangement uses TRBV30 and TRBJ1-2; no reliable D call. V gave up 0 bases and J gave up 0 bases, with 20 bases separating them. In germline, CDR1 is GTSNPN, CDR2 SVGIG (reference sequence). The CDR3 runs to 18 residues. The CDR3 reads CAWSVYPSQAFSNYGYTF. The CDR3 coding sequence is TGTGCCTGGAGTGTTTACCCCTCTCAGGCGTTCTCTAACTATGGCTACACCTTC.

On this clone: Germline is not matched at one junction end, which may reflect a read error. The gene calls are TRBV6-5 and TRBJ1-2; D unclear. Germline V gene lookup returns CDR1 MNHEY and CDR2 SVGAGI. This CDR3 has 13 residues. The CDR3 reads CASSYSGARNFAF. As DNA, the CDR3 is TGTGCCAGCAGTTACTCCGGCGCTAGGAACTTCGCCTTC.

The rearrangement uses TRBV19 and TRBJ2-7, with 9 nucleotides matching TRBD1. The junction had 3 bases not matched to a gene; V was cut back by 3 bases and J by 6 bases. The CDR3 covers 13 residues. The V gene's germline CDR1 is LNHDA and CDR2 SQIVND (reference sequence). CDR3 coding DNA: TGTGCCAGTAGTATGGGACAGGGTTTCGAGCAGTACTTC. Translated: CASSMGQGFEQYF.

The CDR3 here is CASSLEGTRETQYF. The CDR3, as DNA: TGTGCCAGCAGCTTAGAGGGGACTAGGGAGACCCAGTACTTC. The chain joins TRBV7-9 to TRBJ2-5, with 8 bases aligning to TRBD2. The V and J ends lost 1 base and 5 bases, in that order; junction bases with no gene match: 3. Germline V CDR1 and CDR2: SEHNR, FQNEAQ (reference sequence). CDR3 size: 14 residues.

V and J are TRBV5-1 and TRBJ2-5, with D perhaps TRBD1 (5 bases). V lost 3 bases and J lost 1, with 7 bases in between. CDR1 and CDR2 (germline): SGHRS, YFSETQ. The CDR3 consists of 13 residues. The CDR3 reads CASSSDTQETQYF. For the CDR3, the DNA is TGCGCCAGCAGCTCGGACACCCAAGAGACCCAGTACTTC.

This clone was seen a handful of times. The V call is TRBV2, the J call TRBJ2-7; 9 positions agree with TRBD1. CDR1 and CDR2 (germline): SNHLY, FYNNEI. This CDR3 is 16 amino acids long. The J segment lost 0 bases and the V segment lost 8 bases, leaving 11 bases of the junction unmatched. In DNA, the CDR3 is TGTGCCAGCGGCGGGCAGGGACAGGGAATCTCCTACGAGCAGTACTTC. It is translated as CASGGQGQGISYEQYF.

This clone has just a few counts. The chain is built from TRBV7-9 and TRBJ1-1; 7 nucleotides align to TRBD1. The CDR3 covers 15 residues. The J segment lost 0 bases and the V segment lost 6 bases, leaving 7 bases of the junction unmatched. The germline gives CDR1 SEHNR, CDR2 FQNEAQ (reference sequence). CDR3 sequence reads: CASRGGGLLNTEAFF. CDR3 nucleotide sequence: TGTGCCAGCAGAGGAGGGGGCCTCTTGAACACTGAAGCTTTCTTT.